This T cell receptor beta chain appears in the sequencing data of a study of shared clonotypes between healthy human individuals. Findings and caveats of the study: The study sampled only blood, and tissue repertoires likely differ.

Details on this clone: Its target is unknown.

The repertoire was sequenced with immunoSEQ multiplex PCR; TCRdb's copy has only in-frame clones and lacks some. Here the sample spans over 1.4 million clones, 96% being singletons. The CDR3 loop spans 11 amino acids. Germline values: CDR1 SGHAT, CDR2 FQNNGV. Trimming took 7 bases from V and 10 from J, leaving 13 bases between them. This chain uses TRBV11-2 with TRBJ1-1, with D uncertain. The clonotype originates from a man under 40 in good health. The source material was naive CD4+ T cells sorted from blood. Documented subset: CD45RA+ positively selected. The CDR3 bases are TGTGCCAGCACCCTTCGAGGTTCAGCTTTCTTT. Amino acid sequence: CASTLRGSAFF.